This passage covers 28 T cell receptor beta chains from one sample sequenced in a study of blood T cell repertoires in COVID-19. Only in-frame clones appear in the TCRdb table, and some are missing; sequencing was by immunoSEQ multiplex PCR. Among some 200,000 clones listed, approximately 84% were seen once. Material: peripheral blood. These receptors were taken from an older woman with acute or convalescent COVID-19.

The gene calls are TRBV4-2 and TRBJ2-1, with D possibly being TRBD2 (6 bases). Germline V gene lookup returns CDR1 LGHNA and CDR2 YNFKEQ. Deletions cut 3 bases from V and 0 bases from J, with 15 bases between. The CDR3 length is 17 residues. The chain's CDR3 is CASSHHPGTFSYNEQFF. The CDR3 DNA reads TGTGCCAGCAGCCACCACCCCGGGACTTTCTCCTACAATGAGCAGTTCTTC.

This rearrangement joins TRBV7-2 to TRBJ2-2, with 10 bases lining up with TRBD2. The junction had 9 bases not matched to a gene; V was cut back by 5 bases and J by 9 bases. Germline V gene lookup returns CDR1 SGHTA and CDR2 FQGNSA. This CDR3 is built from 15 residues. CDR3 nucleotides: TGTGCCAGCAGCCTAAGCGGGGGGGCTGAACGGGAGCTGTTTTTT. Its protein product is CASSLSGGAERELFF.

The chain recombines TRBV19 with TRBJ1-5; D is unclear. This CDR3 has 16 residues. Germline lookup yields CDR1 LNHDA and CDR2 SQIVND (reference sequence). The germline V and J ends were trimmed by 6 bases and 2 bases, with 17 bases remaining between them. CDR3 nucleotide sequence: TGTGCCAGTAGAGTAGCCCCCGGAGGTGGCAATCAGCCCCAGCATTTT. Its translation is CASRVAPGGGNQPQHF.

The chain uses TRBV5-1 and TRBJ1-1, with a possible D match to TRBD1 (6 bases). Germline CDR1 is SGHRS and CDR2 is YFSETQ. Trimming took 4 bases from V and 4 from J, leaving 17 bases between them. This CDR3 has 15 amino acids. Here the CDR3 DNA reads TGCGCCAGCAGCGCTCGGGGACAAACTATCACTGAAGCTTTCTTT. It encodes CASSARGQTITEAFF.

This chain uses TRBV6-5 with TRBJ2-1; D ambiguous. Germline CDR1 and CDR2: MNHEY and SVGAGI. There are 15 residues in the CDR3. Trimming pared 1 base from V and 0 bases from J, leaving 7 bases between. CDR3 DNA sequence: TGTGCCAGCAGTTACTACGCTAGCTCCTACAATGAGCAGTTCTTC. This sequence encodes CASSYYASSYNEQFF.

The V gene is TRBV19, the J gene TRBJ1-1; the D gene is possibly TRBD1 (5 bases). The germline V and J ends were trimmed by 6 bases and 6 bases, with 17 bases remaining between them. Germline values: CDR1 LNHDA, CDR2 SQIVND (reference sequence). The CDR3 length is 14 residues. The CDR3: CASSADIHNAEAFF. The CDR3 region has the DNA TGTGCCAGTAGCGCGGACATTCATAATGCTGAAGCTTTCTTT.

V is TRBV9 and J is TRBJ1-4; D perhaps matches TRBD1 (5 bases). The CDR3 sequence is 15 residues long. V dropped 0 bases and J dropped 5 bases, with 11 bases sitting between them. Per germline, CDR1 SGDLS and CDR2 YYNGEE. The CDR3 loop reads CASSVAGRVNEKLFF. Here the CDR3 DNA reads TGTGCCAGCAGCGTAGCCGGCAGGGTGAATGAAAAACTGTTTTTT.

The rearrangement joins TRBV7-9 to TRBJ2-7; D may be TRBD2 (5 bases). V dropped 1 base and J dropped 10 bases, with 8 bases sitting between them. The CDR3 length is 11 residues. In germline, CDR1 is SEHNR, CDR2 FQNEAQ (reference sequence). CDR3 sequence (DNA): TGTGCCAGCAGCTTAGGCGGGTCTCAGTACTTC. Translating gives CASSLGGSQYF.

This chain uses TRBV12-3 or TRBV12-4 with TRBJ1-2; the D gene is possibly TRBD1 (6 bases). Trimming shortened V by 6 bases and J by 8 bases, and 13 bases separated the two germline ends. This CDR3 is built from 12 residues. This CDR3 is CASSRDIGGYTF. Written as DNA, the CDR3 is TGTGCCAGCAGCAGGGACATAGGAGGCTACACCTTC.

The CDR3 here is CASSYSGDRVSPLHF. CDR3 DNA sequence: TGTGCCAGCAGTTACTCCGGGGACAGGGTATCACCCCTCCACTTT. The chain recombines TRBV6-6 with TRBJ1-6; 9 nucleotides agree with TRBD1. Trimming took 0 bases from V and 10 from J; bases not matched to a gene: 4. The germline CDR1 and CDR2 sequences are MNHNY and SVGAGI (reference sequence). The CDR3 is 15 residues long.

CDR3 coding DNA: TGTGCCAGCAGCCTCCCCTCCGGGGGGGGGAGTGAGCAGTTCTTC. This codes for CASSLPSGGGSEQFF. V is TRBV5-4 and J is TRBJ2-1; 8 bases align to TRBD2. CDR3 length: 15 residues. The V and J ends lost 4 bases and 9 bases, in that order; junction bases with no gene match: 12. Germline lookup yields CDR1 SGHNT and CDR2 YYREEE (reference sequence).

V is TRBV27 and J is TRBJ1-2; D gene unclear. Trimming stripped 3 bases from V and 2 bases from J, with 19 bases between. The CDR3 loop spans 17 amino acids. Germline V gives CDR1 MNHEY, CDR2 SMNVEV (reference sequence). This CDR3 reads CASSFWNPPEGNYGYTF. CDR3 sequence (DNA): TGTGCCAGCAGTTTTTGGAATCCACCGGAGGGAAACTATGGCTACACCTTC.

The rearrangement uses TRBV10-3 and TRBJ1-2; 7 bases agree with TRBD1. Germline V lookup: CDR1 ENHRY, CDR2 SYGVKD. Unmatched junction bases numbered 8, after V lost 6 bases and J lost 4 bases. This CDR3 spans 14 amino acids. The CDR3 bases are TGTGCCATCAGCGACGAGGGACAGTCCTATGGCTACACCTTC. It specifies CAISDEGQSYGYTF.

This clone appeared once. The chain uses TRBV5-1 and TRBJ1-4; D gene unclear. Germline CDR1 is SGHRS and CDR2 is YFSETQ. This CDR3 is built from 14 residues. V lost 4 bases and J lost 10, with 17 bases in between. As DNA, the CDR3 is TGCGCCAGCAGCCCGGATAGGTCGCCGGGAAAACTGTTTTTT. Translated: CASSPDRSPGKLFF. Supplemented by reference TRBV5-1 and TRBJ1-4, the full variable domain reads KAGVTQTPRYLIKTRGQQVTLSCSPISGHRSVSWYQQTPGQGLQFLFEYFSETQRNKGNFPGRFSGRQFSNSRSEMNVSTLELGDSALYLCASSPDRSPGKLFFGSGTQLSVL.

This clone was seen once. This chain links TRBV11-2 with TRBJ1-1; 7 bases match TRBD1. Germline CDR1 reads SGHAT; CDR2 reads FQNNGV. This CDR3 region has 16 residues. Unmatched junction bases numbered 11, after V lost 5 bases and J lost 2 bases. CDR3 residues: CASSLYLNRGNTEAFF. CDR3 in DNA: TGTGCCAGCAGCCTCTACCTGAACAGGGGAAACACTGAAGCTTTCTTT.

The chain employs TRBV6-5 and TRBJ2-1, with TRBD2 matching over 8 bases. This CDR3 has 14 amino acids. Trimming at V came to 6 bases and at J to 4 bases, leaving 5 bases not matched to a gene. CDR1 and CDR2 from the germline V gene are MNHEY and SVGAGI. Written as DNA, the CDR3 is TGTGCCAGCAGGGAGCGGGGGAGTTACAATGAGCAGTTCTTC. This gives the protein CASRERGSYNEQFF.

Note on this clone: Other DNA sequences of this sample code for an identical CDR3. This chain joins TRBV7-9 and TRBJ1-5; possibly TRBD1 for D (5 bases). There are 16 residues in the CDR3. Germline CDR1 reads SEHNR; CDR2 reads FQNEAQ (reference sequence). Trimming cost V 0 bases and J 0 bases, with 9 bases left between them. The CDR3 reads CASSLAAGPSNQPQHF. CDR3 nucleotide sequence: TGTGCCAGCAGCTTAGCGGCGGGGCCTAGCAATCAGCCCCAGCATTTT.

The V and J genes are TRBV19 and TRBJ1-4; no clear D. CDR1 is LNHDA and CDR2 is SQIVND in the germline V gene (reference sequence). The V end lost 10 bases, the J end lost 0 bases, and 24 bases lay between the germline ends. This CDR3 contains 18 residues. The CDR3 DNA reads TGTGCCACCGGCGACGGAGGGCAAAGTTTTTCAACTAATGAAAAACTGTTTTTT. The encoded protein is CATGDGGQSFSTNEKLFF. Combining the CDR3 with reference TRBV19 and TRBJ1-4 gives the whole variable domain DGGITQSPKYLFRKEGQNVTLSCEQNLNHDAMYWYRQDPGQGLRLIYYSQIVNDFQKGDIAEGYSVSREKKESFPLTVTSAQKNPTAFYLCATGDGGQSFSTNEKLFFGSGTQLSVL.

The table lists this clone with a few counts. The rearrangement uses TRBV6-5 and TRBJ2-1; 8 nucleotides agree with TRBD2. Looked up from germline, CDR1 is MNHEY and CDR2 is SVGAGI. The CDR3 extends over 14 amino acids. V lost 2 bases, J lost 15 bases, and 12 bases stayed unmatched. The CDR3 region is CASSYQLAAPQRFF. The CDR3 region has the DNA TGTGCCAGCAGTTACCAACTAGCGGCTCCCCAACGGTTCTTC.

V usage is TRBV14 and J usage is TRBJ1-1, with 12 bases that match TRBD1. This CDR3 is 17 amino acids long. The V gene's germline CDR1 is SGHDN and CDR2 FVKESK. Germline trimming cut 3 bases from V and 11 bases from J; bases unmatched to any gene: 16. CDR3 nucleotide sequence: TGTGCCAGCAGCCATGTTAAGCCGGGACAGGGGGCCTTTAGGGCTTTCTTT. This translates into CASSHVKPGQGAFRAFF. Combining the CDR3 with reference TRBV14 and TRBJ1-1 gives the whole variable domain EAGVTQFPSHSVIEKGQTVTLRCDPISGHDNLYWYRRVMGKEIKFLLHFVKESKQDESGMPNNRFLAERTGGTYSTLKVQPAELEDSGVYFCASSHVKPGQGAFRAFFGQGTRLTVV.

The rearrangement uses TRBV19 and TRBJ1-2, with TRBD1 identical over 8 bases. CDR1 and CDR2 from the germline V gene are LNHDA and SQIVND (reference sequence). The CDR3 extends over 13 amino acids. The trim removed 4 bases at V and 4 bases at J, leaving 2 bases unmatched. The CDR3 loop reads CASSKTGVYGYTF. The CDR3 coding sequence is TGTGCCAGTAGTAAGACAGGGGTCTATGGCTACACCTTC.

This clone was seen just once. An end of the junction differs from the germline gene, which may be a read error. V is TRBV3-1 (or the pseudogene TRBV3-2) and J is TRBJ1-2; 7 bases map to TRBD1. The CDR3 is 14 amino acids. Germline lookup yields CDR1 LGHDT and CDR2 YNNKEL (reference sequence). The CDR3 DNA reads TGTGCCAGTAGCCCCGCCTCAGGGGGCTATGGCTACACCTTC. This sequence encodes CASSPASGGYGYTF.

This clone was seen a few times. The chain combines TRBV6-2 or TRBV6-3 with TRBJ1-3; TRBD1 is a possible D gene (5 bases). The V gene lost 4 bases and the J gene lost 1 base, with 8 bases spanning the gap. Germline loops: CDR1 MNHEY, CDR2 SVGEGT. The CDR3 sequence is 14 residues long. CDR3 sequence: CASSFWTSGNTIYF. CDR3 in DNA: TGTGCCAGCAGTTTTTGGACATCTGGAAACACCATATATTTT.

The rearrangement links TRBV7-9 to TRBJ1-4, with D possibly TRBD1 on 6 matching bases. CDR3 length equals 12 residues. V was clipped by 5 bases and J by 13 bases, with 14 bases between them. In germline, CDR1 is SEHNR, CDR2 FQNEAQ (reference sequence). The CDR3 here is CASSQHEGGLFF. CDR3 bases: TGTGCCAGCAGCCAACATGAAGGGGGACTGTTTTTT. The full variable domain, with the rest looked up from reference TRBV7-9 and TRBJ1-4, is DTGVSQNPRHKITKRGQNVTFRCDPISEHNRLYWYRQTLGQGPEFLTYFQNEAQLEKSRLLSDRFSAERPKGSFSTLEIQRTEQGDSAMYLCASSQHEGGLFFGSGTQLSVL.

J is TRBJ2-7 and V is TRBV30; maybe TRBD1 (5 bases). With 3 bases removed from V and 3 bases from J, the gap between germline ends came to 6 bases. Germline V gene data show CDR1 as GTSNPN and CDR2 as SVGIG (reference sequence). The length of the CDR3 is 11 residues. The CDR3 DNA follows: TGTGCCTGGAGCGACAGCTACGAGCAGTACTTC. This encodes CAWSDSYEQYF.

The rearrangement links TRBV5-1 to TRBJ2-7, with 7 positions matching TRBD1. The CDR3 length is 13 residues. V lost 4 bases and J lost 3; bases outside the gene matches: 4. Germline assignment: CDR1 SGHRS and CDR2 YFSETQ. The CDR3 protein is CASSRGPYYEQYF. The CDR3 nucleotides are TGCGCCAGCAGCAGGGGGCCTTACTACGAGCAGTACTTC.

J is TRBJ1-1 and V is TRBV7-3; no clear D gene. Germline values: CDR1 SGHTA, CDR2 FQGTGA. The CDR3 runs 13 residues. Deletions cut 1 base from V and 11 bases from J, with 14 bases between. The CDR3 region is CASSLNPSGMAFF. The CDR3 DNA is TGTGCCAGCAGCTTAAATCCCTCGGGAATGGCTTTCTTT.

This rearrangement joins TRBV19 to TRBJ2-1, with 10 bases that match TRBD2. The CDR3 runs 17 residues. V trimming: 5 bases; J trimming: 5 bases; junction bases outside the gene matches: 12. Germline V lookup: CDR1 LNHDA, CDR2 SQIVND (reference sequence). The CDR3 sequence is CASSSRFLAGGNNEQFF. CDR3 coding DNA: TGTGCCAGTAGTTCACGCTTCTTAGCGGGGGGAAACAATGAGCAGTTCTTC.